This is a list of T cell receptor beta chains from one sample in a study of blood T cell repertoires in COVID-19. Measured with immunoSEQ multiplex PCR; TCRdb has only the in-frame clones, and not every one. The sample has about 18,000 clones, roughly 86% seen once. Sequenced material: peripheral blood. The receptors shown here come from a human donor in a cohort sampled during active COVID-19. The donor label of this sample is uncertain. CDR3s leave out the opening cysteine and the closing phenylalanine or tryptophan. Each record gives: V gene, J gene, CDR3 protein.

V: TRBV7-2
J: TRBJ2-2
CDR3: ASSLVGTGATGELF

V: TRBV7-2
J: TRBJ2-3
CDR3: ASSHQGPAGNTQY

V: TRBV5-1
J: TRBJ2-3
CDR3: ASSLSWADTQY

V: TRBV4-2
J: TRBJ1-5
CDR3: ASSQVRAEGGQPQH

V: TRBV18
J: TRBJ2-7
CDR3: ASSPKEGRGEQY

V: TRBV2
J: TRBJ2-5
CDR3: ASKPNSGRGETQY

V: TRBV7-9
J: TRBJ2-3
CDR3: ASSPDFYTDTQY

V: TRBV5-1
J: TRBJ2-3
CDR3: ASSFWRDGGTDTQY

V: TRBV6-4
J: TRBJ2-5
CDR3: ASSEFRIQETQY

V: TRBV9
J: TRBJ2-7
CDR3: ASSPSGRTYEQY

V: TRBV4-1
J: TRBJ1-2
CDR3: ASSPQAFYGYT

V: TRBV7-7
J: TRBJ2-1
CDR3: ASSLGLAAGGEQF

V: TRBV2
J: TRBJ2-7
CDR3: ASKSDERITYEQY

V: TRBV6-1
J: TRBJ1-2
CDR3: ASSDRGLSGYT

V: TRBV18
J: TRBJ2-3
CDR3: ASPIAGGPTDTQY

V: TRBV19
J: TRBJ2-3
CDR3: ASRSGTTSTDTQY

V: TRBV10-3
J: TRBJ2-7
CDR3: AIKAGSINEQY

V: TRBV30
J: TRBJ2-2
CDR3: AWSPLAGDTGELF

V: TRBV12-3/TRBV12-4
J: TRBJ2-2
CDR3: ASSFRGGGELF

V: TRBV19
J: TRBJ1-4
CDR3: ASAHGDIRGKLF

V: TRBV5-1
J: TRBJ2-2
CDR3: ASSLEGRGTTGELF

V: TRBV9
J: TRBJ2-7
CDR3: ASSPTPGRYGEQY